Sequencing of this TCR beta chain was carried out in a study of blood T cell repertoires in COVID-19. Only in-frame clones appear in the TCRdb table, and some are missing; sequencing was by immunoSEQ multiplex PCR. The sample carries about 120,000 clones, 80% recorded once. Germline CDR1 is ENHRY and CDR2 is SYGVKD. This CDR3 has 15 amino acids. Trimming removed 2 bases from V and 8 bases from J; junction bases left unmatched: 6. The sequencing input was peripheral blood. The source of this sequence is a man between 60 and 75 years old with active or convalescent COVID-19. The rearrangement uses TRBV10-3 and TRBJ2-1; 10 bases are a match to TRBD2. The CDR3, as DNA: TGTGCCATCAGTGAGGGCGCTAGCGGGAGCGATGAGCAGTTCTTC. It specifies CAISEGASGSDEQFF.